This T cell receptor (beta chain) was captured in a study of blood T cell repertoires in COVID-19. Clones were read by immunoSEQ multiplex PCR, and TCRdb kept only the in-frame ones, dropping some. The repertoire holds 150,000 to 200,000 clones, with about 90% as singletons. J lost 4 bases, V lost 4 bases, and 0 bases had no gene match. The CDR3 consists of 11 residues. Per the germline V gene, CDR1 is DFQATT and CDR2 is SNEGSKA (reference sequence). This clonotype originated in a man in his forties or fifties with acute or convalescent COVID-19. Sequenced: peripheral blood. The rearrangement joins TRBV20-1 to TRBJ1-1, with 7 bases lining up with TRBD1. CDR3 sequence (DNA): TGCAGTGCTAACAGGGGCACTGAAGCTTTCTTT. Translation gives CSANRGTEAFF.